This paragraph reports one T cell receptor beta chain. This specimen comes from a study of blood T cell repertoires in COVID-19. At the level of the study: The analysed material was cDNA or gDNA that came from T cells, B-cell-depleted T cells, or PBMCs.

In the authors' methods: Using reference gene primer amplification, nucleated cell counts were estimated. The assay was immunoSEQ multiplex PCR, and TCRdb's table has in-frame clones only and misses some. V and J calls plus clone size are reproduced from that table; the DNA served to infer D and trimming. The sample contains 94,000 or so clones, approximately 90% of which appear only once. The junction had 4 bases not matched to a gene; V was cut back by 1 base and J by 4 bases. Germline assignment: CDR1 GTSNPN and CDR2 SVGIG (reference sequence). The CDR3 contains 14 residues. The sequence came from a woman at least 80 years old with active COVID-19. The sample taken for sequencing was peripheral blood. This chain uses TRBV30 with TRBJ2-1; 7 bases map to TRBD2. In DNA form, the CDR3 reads TGTGCCTGGAGTGCGCTTAGCGGGTACAATGAGCAGTTCTTC. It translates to CAWSALSGYNEQFF. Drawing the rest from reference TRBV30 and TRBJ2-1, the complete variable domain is SQTIHQWPATLVQPVGSPLSLECTVEGTSNPNLYWYRQAAGRGLQLLFYSVGIGQISSEVPQNLSASRPQDRQFILSSKKLLLSDSGFYLCAWSALSGYNEQFFGPGTRLTVL.